The 13 T cell receptor beta chains presented below share a single source sample, sequenced in a study of cytomegalovirus exposure and HLA in healthy donors. Only in-frame clones appear in the TCRdb table, and some are missing; sequencing was by immunoSEQ multiplex PCR. Here the sample spans fewer than 350,000 clones, roughly 88% being singletons. Sequencing input: PBMCs. Every receptor here comes from a young woman in good health and CMV-seronegative.

This clone was recorded a few times. The chain links TRBV5-1 to TRBJ2-6, with 7 bases matching TRBD1. Germline V gene lookup returns CDR1 SGHRS and CDR2 YFSETQ. The CDR3 length is 17 residues. V was clipped by 6 bases and J by 0 bases; unmatched bases: 9. CDR3 region: CASTSGQPISGANVLTF. CDR3 DNA sequence: TGCGCCAGCACTTCGGGACAGCCGATCTCTGGGGCCAACGTCCTGACTTTC. Drawing the rest from reference TRBV5-1 and TRBJ2-6, the complete variable domain is KAGVTQTPRYLIKTRGQQVTLSCSPISGHRSVSWYQQTPGQGLQFLFEYFSETQRNKGNFPGRFSGRQFSNSRSEMNVSTLELGDSALYLCASTSGQPISGANVLTFGAGSRLTVL.

The DNA for the CDR3 is TGTGCCAGCAGTTTCTCCCCACCGGAGGGAAATGAGCAGTTCTTC. Amino acids: CASSFSPPEGNEQFF. This chain links TRBV6-5 with TRBJ2-1; perhaps TRBD2 as D (6 bases). Germline V lookup: CDR1 MNHEY, CDR2 SVGAGI. Trimming took off 4 bases at V and 7 bases at J, with 17 bases between the two ends. The CDR3 totals 15 residues.

The V call is TRBV5-1, the J call TRBJ2-1; 7 bases match TRBD1. This CDR3 contains 14 residues. V trimming: 4 bases; J trimming: 0 bases; junction bases outside the gene matches: 1. Germline lookup yields CDR1 SGHRS and CDR2 YFSETQ. DNA of the CDR3: TGCGCCAGCAGCGGGACAGCCTCCTACAATGAGCAGTTCTTC. Its translation: CASSGTASYNEQFF.

This clone was seen more than once but under ten times. V gene TRBV9 combines with J gene TRBJ2-7, with 9 bases lining up with TRBD1. The CDR3 is 14 residues long. With V trimmed by 3 bases and J by 2 bases, 3 bases remained unmatched. Germline V gene sequence: CDR1 SGDLS, CDR2 YYNGEE. This CDR3 is CASSGRDRAYEQYF. The CDR3 nucleotides read TGTGCCAGCAGCGGCCGGGACAGGGCCTACGAGCAGTACTTC.

The genes are TRBV6-5 and TRBJ1-1; 7 bases match TRBD1. Germline V gene sequence: CDR1 MNHEY, CDR2 SVGAGI. The CDR3 has 16 residues. V gave up 3 bases and J gave up 1 base; unmatched junction bases: 8. The DNA for the CDR3 is TGTGCCAGCAGTTATTTGTGGGACAGAAAGAACACTGAAGCTTTCTTT. Translation gives CASSYLWDRKNTEAFF.

This chain uses TRBV27 with TRBJ2-7; 7 bases align to TRBD2. The CDR3 contains 13 residues. J lost 2 bases, V lost 4 bases, and 2 bases had no gene match. CDR1 and CDR2 (germline): MNHEY, SMNVEV (reference sequence). CDR3 amino acids: CASSSGTTYEQYF. As DNA, the CDR3 is TGTGCCAGCAGTTCCGGGACTACCTACGAGCAGTACTTC.

The table lists this clone with a count of one. The gene calls are TRBV9 and TRBJ2-5; no reliable D call. Germline lookup yields CDR1 SGDLS and CDR2 YYNGEE. The CDR3 has 16 residues. Trimming cost V 3 bases and J 4 bases, with 19 bases left between them. CDR3 sequence (DNA): TGTGCCAGCAGCGCGAGCCCTAGTCTTGTCGGAGAGACCCAGTACTTC. It translates to CASSASPSLVGETQYF.

The chain has TRBV11-2 and TRBJ1-4; TRBD1 might be the D (5 bases). Trimming took off 4 bases at V and 3 bases at J, with 9 bases between the two ends. CDR1 is SGHAT and CDR2 is FQNNGV in the germline V gene. This CDR3 has 14 amino acids. CDR3 bases: TGTGCCAGCAGCTCGGGACTCTCTAATGAAAAACTGTTTTTT. It translates to CASSSGLSNEKLFF.

Concerning this clone: Compared with germline, one end of the junction differs, possibly owing to a read error. This chain uses TRBV6-6 with TRBJ2-7; 7 bases are shared with TRBD1. The CDR3 has 11 amino acids. The V gene's germline CDR1 is MNHNY and CDR2 SVGAGI (reference sequence). Here the CDR3 reads CASRSGQINHF. As DNA, the CDR3 is TGTGCCAGCAGATCGGGACAGATTAATCACTTC.

In this sample, this clone turned up once. The rearrangement links TRBV15 to TRBJ2-7; 9 positions agree with TRBD2. V shed 1 base and J 2 bases; nucleotides not matched to a gene: 3. This CDR3 is built from 15 residues. Germline-derived CDR1 and CDR2 are LNHNV and YYDKDF (reference sequence). The CDR3 nucleotides read TGTGCCACCAGCAGAGGTCCTAGCGGGGCCTACGAGCAGTACTTC. This codes for CATSRGPSGAYEQYF.

The gene calls are TRBV10-1 and TRBJ2-7; 7 bases agree with TRBD2. The J segment lost 6 bases and the V segment lost 4 bases, leaving 6 bases of the junction unmatched. This CDR3 is built from 13 residues. Germline values: CDR1 WNHNN, CDR2 SYGVQD (reference sequence). The DNA of the CDR3 is TGCGCCAGCAGTGGATTTACGGGGGGCGAGCAGTACTTC. Translated: CASSGFTGGEQYF.

The rearrangement uses TRBV7-2 and TRBJ2-1; TRBD1 is a possible D gene (6 bases). This CDR3 has 13 residues. V dropped 6 bases and J dropped 3 bases, with 9 bases sitting between them. Germline CDR1 SGHTA, CDR2 FQGNSA. CDR3 bases: TGTGCCAGCAGTTACAGGGACTACAATGAGCAGTTCTTC. It encodes CASSYRDYNEQFF.

V and J are TRBV27 and TRBJ2-1; no reliable D call. This CDR3 is built from 15 residues. Germline V lookup: CDR1 MNHEY, CDR2 SMNVEV (reference sequence). Trimming pared 2 bases from V and 9 bases from J, leaving 17 bases between. CDR3 residues: CASSLALSVNGEQFF. Here the CDR3 DNA reads TGTGCCAGCAGTTTAGCCCTTAGTGTCAACGGTGAGCAGTTCTTC.